This T cell receptor beta chain was obtained from a study of T cells expressing NK-cell markers. Looking at the study overall: Sorted CD3+CD56+NKG2C+, CD3+CD56+NKG2C- and CD3+CD56-NKG2C+ T cells provided the TCR beta repertoires. The eight sequenced donors comprised seven who were HCMV-seropositive and one who was seronegative.

The CDR3 has 11 residues. CDR1 and CDR2 from the germline V gene are SQVTM and ANQGSEA. Findings and caveats of the study: CD8+ T cells in 5 or 6 donors included dominant NKG2C+ clonotypes at roughly 1.0-8%.

On this clonotype itself: Its cognate antigen is unknown.

TCRdb reprocessed the 5' RACE reads; each CDR3 protein has one entry and no DNA is given. Recorded here are about 180,000 distinct CDR3 sequences; the top ten clones represent around 18%. The clonotype comes from a woman aged 18 to 75 in good health. The chain recombines TRBV29-1 with TRBJ2-7. Sequencing was carried out using blood T cells: a sorted CD56 or NKG2C T cell subset, CD4+ or CD8+ T cells, or bulk PBMC T cells (not recorded which). The CDR3 protein is CSVGQLGEQYF.